One and the same sample provided the 24 T cell receptor beta chains below, sequenced in a study of identical twins. TCRdb used MiXCR to reprocess the 5' RACE reads, holding one entry per CDR3 protein. The repertoire includes around 690,000 distinct CDR3 sequences, over 20% of them detected once, and 4.3% sits in the top ten. This sample was shared with a second study, whose subject was T cells expressing NK-cell markers.

Material: PBMCs. The receptors come from a woman between 18 and 30 years old in good health.

The chain combines TRBV5-1 with TRBJ1-2; a possible D gene is TRBD1 (5 bases). Per the germline V gene, CDR1 is SGHRS and CDR2 is YFSETQ. V was pared by 1 base and J by 6 bases, with 10 bases between. The CDR3 is made up of 13 amino acids. CDR3 in DNA: TGCGCCAGCAGCTTGAGGGGATGGGATGGCTACACCTTC. Protein product: CASSLRGWDGYTF.

This clonotype was observed at least ten times. V usage is TRBV5-1 and J usage is TRBJ2-3, with D possibly TRBD1 on 6 matching bases. V was cut by 2 bases and J by 5 bases, with 12 bases left in between. This CDR3 has 14 amino acids. Germline CDR1 SGHRS, CDR2 YFSETQ. The chain's CDR3 is CASSLQGIGDTQYF. DNA of the CDR3: TGCGCCAGCAGCTTACAGGGCATTGGAGATACGCAGTATTTT.

CDR3 sequence reads: CASSPGTDSYEQYF. The CDR3 DNA reads as TGTGCCAGCAGCCCCGGGACGGATTCCTACGAGCAGTACTTC. V usage is TRBV7-6 and J usage is TRBJ2-7; D might be TRBD1 or TRBD2, each matching 5 bases. The CDR3 runs to 14 residues. Looked up from germline, CDR1 is SGHVS and CDR2 is FNYEAQ. Trimming took 5 bases from V and 1 from J, leaving 12 bases between them.

Here the CDR3 reads CASSGGLPNEQFF. CDR3 nucleotide sequence: TGTGCCAGCAGCGGGGGACTCCCCAATGAGCAGTTCTTC. The J gene is TRBJ2-1, the V gene TRBV5-6, with D perhaps matching TRBD2 (6 bases). Germline values: CDR1 SGHDT, CDR2 YYEEEE. V was cut by 4 bases and J by 6 bases, with 11 bases left in between. The CDR3 totals 13 residues.

This clonotype was picked up a small number of times. The chain uses TRBV7-8 and TRBJ2-2; 11 nucleotides match TRBD2. The trim removed 5 bases at V and 7 bases at J, leaving 9 bases unmatched. Germline V gene lookup returns CDR1 SGHVS and CDR2 FQNEAQ. This CDR3 spans 16 amino acids. CDR3 nucleotide sequence: TGTGCCAGCAGCCCACCCCCTAGCGGGAGGCGCGGGGAGCTGTTTTTT. This encodes CASSPPPSGRRGELFF.

This clonotype was picked up many times. V and J are TRBV3-1 and TRBJ2-7; perhaps TRBD2 as D (6 bases). The CDR3 length is 14 residues. The ends were cut back, 6 bases at V and 9 bases at J, with 21 bases in the middle. The germline CDR1 and CDR2 sequences are LGHDT and YNNKEL (reference sequence). CDR3 region: CASSPRRGEGGQYF. The CDR3 coding sequence is TGTGCCAGCAGTCCGCGGCGGGGAGAGGGTGGGCAGTACTTC.

This clonotype was counted only a few times. The chain uses TRBV4-2 and TRBJ2-5, with TRBD2 matching 13 bases. Trimming at V came to 0 bases and at J to 6 bases, leaving 4 bases not matched to a gene. This CDR3 spans 16 amino acids. Germline-derived CDR1 and CDR2 are LGHNA and YNFKEQ. CDR3 residues: CASSQDVTSGGKTQYF. CDR3 nucleotides: TGTGCCAGCAGCCAAGATGTGACTAGCGGGGGGAAGACCCAGTACTTC.

This chain links TRBV7-2 with TRBJ2-7; D uncertain. The CDR3 contains 15 residues. The V gene's germline CDR1 is SGHTA and CDR2 FQGNSA. Between the trimmed V and J ends, which lost 2 bases and 6 bases, there was a span of 17 bases. For the CDR3, the DNA is TGTGCCAGCAGCTTATCCCCGATAGTGCTGGGCGAGCAGTACTTC. Its protein is CASSLSPIVLGEQYF.

The gene calls are TRBV6-2 or TRBV6-3 and TRBJ2-1; TRBD2 might be the D (6 bases). CDR1 is MNHEY and CDR2 is SVGEGT in the germline V gene. Trimming cost V 0 bases and J 9 bases, with 12 bases left between them. The CDR3 is 14 residues long. In DNA form, the CDR3 reads TGTGCCAGCAGTTACTCGGCCCAGGGAGGTGAGCAGTTCTTC. This translates into CASSYSAQGGEQFF.

Points on this clonotype: The conserved phenylalanine or tryptophan is not found at the CDR3 terminus, so this likely reflects a read error. The chain has TRBV10-3 and TRBJ2-7; D call uncertain. CDR1 and CDR2 (germline): ENHRY, SYGVKD. The CDR3 contains 14 residues. V was pared by 3 bases and J by 1 base, with 10 bases between. The CDR3 DNA sequence: TGTGCCATCAGTGACCGGACGAATTCCTACGAGCAGTACCTC. It is translated as CAISDRTNSYEQYL.

This clonotype was seen more than once but under ten times. The rearrangement uses TRBV10-2 and TRBJ2-7; 14 bases map to TRBD2. This CDR3 has 13 residues. The trim removed 9 bases at V and 3 bases at J, leaving 1 base unmatched. CDR1 and CDR2 (germline): WSHSY, SAAADI. CDR3 nucleotide sequence: TGCGCCAGTGGACTAGCGGGGGGCTACGAGCAGTACTTC. Protein sequence: CASGLAGGYEQYF.

In its sample, this clonotype was seen a few times. The chain carries TRBV5-4 and TRBJ2-5; 9 nucleotides agree with TRBD2. The CDR3 has 16 residues. Germline values: CDR1 SGHNT, CDR2 YYREEE (reference sequence). V lost 1 base, J lost 5 bases, and 9 bases stayed unmatched. The chain's CDR3 is CASSLIAGVSAETQYF. The CDR3 DNA sequence: TGTGCCAGCAGCTTGATAGCGGGAGTCAGCGCGGAGACCCAGTACTTC.

The rearrangement links TRBV5-1 to TRBJ2-7; weak D call: TRBD2 (7 bases). From germline, CDR1 is SGHRS and CDR2 YFSETQ. The V end lost 0 bases, the J end lost 1 base, and 17 bases lay between the germline ends. The CDR3 totals 17 residues. CDR3 protein: CASSLEPGGGVSYEQYF. CDR3 DNA: TGCGCCAGCAGCTTGGAACCAGGAGGGGGGGTATCCTACGAGCAGTACTTC.

This sequence joins TRBV25-1 and TRBJ1-2, with 7 bases fitting TRBD1. The CDR3 has 13 amino acids. Trimming cost V 6 bases and J 9 bases; bases outside gene matches: 10. Germline V gives CDR1 MGHDK, CDR2 SYGVNS. The CDR3 DNA reads TGTGCCAGCAGCGTCATTCCAGGGGGGAGCTACACCTTC. This translates into CASSVIPGGSYTF.

The chain couples TRBV20-1 to TRBJ2-2; D may be TRBD1 or TRBD2 (6 bases each). Per the germline V gene, CDR1 is DFQATT and CDR2 is SNEGSKA (reference sequence). With 4 bases removed from V and 14 bases from J, the gap between germline ends came to 20 bases. The length of the CDR3 is 13 residues. The CDR3 bases are TGCAGTGCTATGAGGGGGGAACCCCTAGTACTGTTTTTT. Translated: CSAMRGEPLVLFF.

The gene calls are TRBV11-3 and TRBJ2-2, with 8 bases aligning to TRBD2. CDR1 is SGHNT, CDR2 YENEEA, per germline. V trimming: 5 bases; J trimming: 6 bases; junction bases outside the gene matches: 11. The CDR3 runs to 16 residues. CDR3 loop: CASSPNPGLAPGELFF. The CDR3 nucleotides read TGTGCCAGCAGCCCCAACCCCGGACTAGCCCCCGGGGAGCTGTTTTTT.

This clonotype appeared a few times. V and J are TRBV10-1 and TRBJ2-7; no clear D. This CDR3 spans 13 amino acids. Trimming pared 4 bases from V and 3 bases from J, leaving 10 bases between. Germline CDR1 reads WNHNN; CDR2 reads SYGVQD (reference sequence). Written as DNA, the CDR3 is TGCGCCAGCAGTGGTGGGCCCCTCTACGAGCAGTACTTC. It is translated as CASSGGPLYEQYF.

A few counts support this clonotype. CDR3 sequence reads: CASSQETGGSNYGYTF. As DNA, the CDR3 is TGTGCCAGCAGCCAAGAGACAGGGGGGTCCAACTATGGCTACACCTTC. This rearrangement joins TRBV4-2 to TRBJ1-2, with TRBD1 identical over 9 bases. Germline CDR1 and CDR2: LGHNA and YNFKEQ. V dropped 0 bases and J dropped 2; count of bases not matched to a gene: 4. This CDR3 region has 16 residues.

This clonotype has more than one count but fewer than ten. V and J are TRBV3-1 and TRBJ2-5, with D uncertain. Looked up from germline, CDR1 is LGHDT and CDR2 is YNNKEL (reference sequence). There are 18 residues in the CDR3. Trimming took off 2 bases at V and 1 base at J, with 20 bases between the two ends. CDR3 bases: TGTGCCAGCAGCCAATTTTTTCCGTCAGGCGAAAGCCAAGAGACCCAGTACTTC. Encoded protein: CASSQFFPSGESQETQYF.

The chain has TRBV12-3 or TRBV12-4 and TRBJ1-2; D is undetermined. The CDR3 has 12 amino acids. The germline V and J ends were trimmed by 6 bases and 2 bases, with 7 bases remaining between them. DNA of the CDR3: TGTGCCAGCAGATCGCGAAACTATGGCTACACCTTC. This translates into CASRSRNYGYTF.

The chain links TRBV6-5 to TRBJ2-2; D remains ambiguous. Germline assignment: CDR1 MNHEY and CDR2 SVGAGI. V lost 6 bases, J lost 9 bases, and 8 bases lay in between. There are 11 residues in the CDR3. CDR3 in amino acids: CASRHVRELFF. Here the CDR3 DNA reads TGTGCCAGCAGACACGTACGGGAGCTGTTTTTT.

The rearrangement links TRBV24-1 to TRBJ2-3; D uncertain. The V end lost 4 bases, the J end lost 1 base, and 11 bases lay between the germline ends. This CDR3 contains 15 residues. Germline V CDR1 and CDR2: KGHDR, SFDVKD. CDR3 coding DNA: TGTGCCACCAGTGACCTCGGAGACGGCACAGATACGCAGTATTTT. It yields the protein CATSDLGDGTDTQYF.

The chain couples TRBV9 to TRBJ1-1; D is unclear. This CDR3 comprises 15 residues. Germline assignment: CDR1 SGDLS and CDR2 YYNGEE. The V end was cut by 5 bases, the J end by 1 base, with 15 bases between. The CDR3 DNA follows: TGTGCCAGCAGTACCAATGCAGCGGGGAACACTGAAGCTTTCTTT. It yields the protein CASSTNAAGNTEAFF.

This clonotype was seen a few times. The chain joins TRBV29-1 to TRBJ2-3; tentative D call: TRBD1 (5 bases). Per germline, CDR1 SQVTM and CDR2 ANQGSEA. Trimming took off 0 bases at V and 4 bases at J, with 5 bases between the two ends. The length of the CDR3 is 12 residues. The CDR3 reads CSVEEGADTQYF. In DNA form, the CDR3 reads TGCAGCGTTGAAGAAGGGGCAGATACGCAGTATTTT.